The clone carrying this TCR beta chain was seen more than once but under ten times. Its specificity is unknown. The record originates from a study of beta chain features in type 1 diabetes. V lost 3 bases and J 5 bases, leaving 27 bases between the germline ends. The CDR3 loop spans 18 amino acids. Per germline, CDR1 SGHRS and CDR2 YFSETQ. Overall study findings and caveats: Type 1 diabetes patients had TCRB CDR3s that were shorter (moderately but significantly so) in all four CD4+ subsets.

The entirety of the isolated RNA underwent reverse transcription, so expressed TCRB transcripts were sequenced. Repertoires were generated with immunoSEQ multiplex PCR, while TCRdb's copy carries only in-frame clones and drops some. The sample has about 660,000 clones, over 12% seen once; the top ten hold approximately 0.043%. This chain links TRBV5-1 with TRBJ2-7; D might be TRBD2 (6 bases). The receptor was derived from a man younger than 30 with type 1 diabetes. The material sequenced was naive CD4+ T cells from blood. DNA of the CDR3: TGCGCCAGCAGCTCGAGGGGCGGTTCGGAGGGGCGCCTTAACGAGCAGTACTTC. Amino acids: CASSSRGGSEGRLNEQYF. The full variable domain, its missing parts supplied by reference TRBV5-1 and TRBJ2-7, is KAGVTQTPRYLIKTRGQQVTLSCSPISGHRSVSWYQQTPGQGLQFLFEYFSETQRNKGNFPGRFSGRQFSNSRSEMNVSTLELGDSALYLCASSSRGGSEGRLNEQYFGPGTRLTVT.